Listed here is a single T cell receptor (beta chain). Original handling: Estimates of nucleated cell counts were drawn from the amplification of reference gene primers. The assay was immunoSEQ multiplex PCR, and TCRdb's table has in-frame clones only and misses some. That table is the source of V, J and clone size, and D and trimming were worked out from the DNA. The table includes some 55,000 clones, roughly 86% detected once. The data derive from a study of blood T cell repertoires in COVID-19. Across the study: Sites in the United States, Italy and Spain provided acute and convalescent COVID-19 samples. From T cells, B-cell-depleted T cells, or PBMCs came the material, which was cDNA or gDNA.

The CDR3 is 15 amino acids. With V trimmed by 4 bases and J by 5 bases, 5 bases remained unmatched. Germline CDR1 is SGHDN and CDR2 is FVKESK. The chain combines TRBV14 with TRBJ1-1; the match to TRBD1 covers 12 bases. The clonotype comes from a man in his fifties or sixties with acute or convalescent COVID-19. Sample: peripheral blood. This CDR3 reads CASSPGQGARTEAFF. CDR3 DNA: TGTGCCAGCAGCCCGGGACAGGGGGCCAGGACTGAAGCTTTCTTT.